Listed here are 31 T cell receptor beta chains from one sample, sequenced in a study of cytomegalovirus exposure and HLA in healthy donors. This PCR relied on a set of 60 Vbeta primers and 13 Jbeta primers. This table comes from immunoSEQ multiplex PCR, and its TCRdb copy is limited to in-frame clones, with some not included. The sample has hundreds of thousands of clones, 80% to 90% seen once. What was sequenced was PBMCs. These receptors all stem from a woman aged 18-29 years in good health and CMV-seronegative.

This chain uses TRBV27 with TRBJ2-1; D might be TRBD1 (6 bases). The germline gives CDR1 MNHEY, CDR2 SMNVEV (reference sequence). Trimming took 4 bases from V and 0 from J, leaving 10 bases between them. This CDR3 spans 15 amino acids. The CDR3 sequence: CASSSGDYSYNEQFF. In DNA, the CDR3 is TGTGCCAGCAGTTCAGGGGATTACTCCTACAATGAGCAGTTCTTC.

The chain carries TRBV29-1 and TRBJ1-3; 9 nucleotides align to TRBD1. J lost 5 bases, V lost 7 bases, and 15 bases had no gene match. From germline, CDR1 is SQVTM and CDR2 ANQGSEA. The CDR3 extends over 16 amino acids. The CDR3 nucleotides read TGCAGCGCCCTCACCGCCGATACAGGGGGCCGAAACACCATATATTTT. Protein sequence: CSALTADTGGRNTIYF. The variable domain in full, completed from reference TRBV29-1 and TRBJ1-3, reads SAVISQKPSRDICQRGTSLTIQCQVDSQVTMMFWYRQQPGQSLTLIATANQGSEATYESGFVIDKFPISRPNLTFSTLTVSNMSPEDSSIYLCSALTADTGGRNTIYFGEGSWLTVV.

The chain couples TRBV4-1 to TRBJ2-1, with 7 bases lining up with TRBD2. J gave up 4 bases and V 4 bases, and 10 bases lay outside the gene matches. CDR1 is MGHRA and CDR2 is YSYEKL in the germline V gene. The CDR3 loop spans 16 amino acids. The CDR3 DNA reads TGCGCCAGCAGCCGGGACCTTGGGAGGGGTTACAATGAGCAGTTCTTC. Translated: CASSRDLGRGYNEQFF.

The rearrangement links TRBV5-1 to TRBJ2-3; 8 positions match TRBD2. The CDR3 has 14 amino acids. V was pared by 1 base and J by 11 bases, with 9 bases of the junction left unmatched. Germline CDR1 reads SGHRS; CDR2 reads YFSETQ. This CDR3 reads CASSLFSRAGVQYF. DNA of the CDR3: TGCGCCAGCAGCTTGTTCAGTCGAGCGGGGGTGCAGTATTTT.

The genes are TRBV5-1 and TRBJ1-2; D perhaps matches TRBD1 (6 bases). Germline values: CDR1 SGHRS, CDR2 YFSETQ. V was shortened by 6 bases and J by 4 bases, with 19 bases between the two germline ends. This CDR3 spans 15 amino acids. The chain's CDR3 is CASNVDSGTFYGYTF. Here the CDR3 DNA reads TGCGCCAGCAACGTCGACAGCGGGACATTCTATGGCTACACCTTC.

The rearrangement uses TRBV2 and TRBJ1-5; TRBD1 is a possible D gene (5 bases). Germline assignment: CDR1 SNHLY and CDR2 FYNNEI. The CDR3 totals 12 residues. Between the trimmed V and J ends, which lost 6 bases and 11 bases, there was a span of 14 bases. The CDR3 coding sequence is TGTGCCAGCAGCTGGGCCCAAGGGGCCCAGCATTTT. Translated, it gives CASSWAQGAQHF. Full variable domain (rest looked up from reference TRBV2 and TRBJ1-5): EPEVTQTPSHQVTQMGQEVILRCVPISNHLYFYWYRQILGQKVEFLVSFYNNEISEKSEIFDDQFSVERPDGSNFTLKIRSTKLEDSAMYFCASSWAQGAQHFGDGTRLSIL.

The chain links TRBV30 to TRBJ2-7; 11 bases fit TRBD1. Germline V gene data show CDR1 as GTSNPN and CDR2 as SVGIG (reference sequence). CDR3 length: 13 residues. The J segment lost 7 bases and the V segment lost 3 bases, leaving 5 bases of the junction unmatched. The CDR3 DNA reads TGTGCCTGGAGCCCCGGGACAGGGGGTGAGCAGTACTTC. It yields the protein CAWSPGTGGEQYF. Variable domain in full (rest from reference TRBV30 and TRBJ2-7): SQTIHQWPATLVQPVGSPLSLECTVEGTSNPNLYWYRQAAGRGLQLLFYSVGIGQISSEVPQNLSASRPQDRQFILSSKKLLLSDSGFYLCAWSPGTGGEQYFGPGTRLTVT.

The V call is TRBV29-1, the J call TRBJ2-3; 11 positions agree with TRBD1. With V trimmed by 4 bases and J by 6 bases, 6 bases remained unmatched. Germline V gene lookup returns CDR1 SQVTM and CDR2 ANQGSEA. This CDR3 contains 14 residues. CDR3 sequence (DNA): TGCAGCGTTGCGGGGACAGGGGGTACGGATACGCAGTATTTT. Protein sequence: CSVAGTGGTDTQYF.

V and J are TRBV2 and TRBJ1-2; 7 bases agree with TRBD1. Per the germline V gene, CDR1 is SNHLY and CDR2 is FYNNEI. This CDR3 region has 14 residues. V trimming: 2 bases; J trimming: 5 bases; junction bases outside the gene matches: 5. CDR3 nucleotides: TGTGCCAGCAGTGAAAGGACAGGACTTTATGGCTACACCTTC. It translates to CASSERTGLYGYTF. Full variable domain (rest looked up from reference TRBV2 and TRBJ1-2): EPEVTQTPSHQVTQMGQEVILRCVPISNHLYFYWYRQILGQKVEFLVSFYNNEISEKSEIFDDQFSVERPDGSNFTLKIRSTKLEDSAMYFCASSERTGLYGYTFGSGTRLTVV.

The V gene is TRBV2, the J gene TRBJ1-1; the match to TRBD1 covers 11 bases. The V gene end was trimmed by 10 bases and the J gene end by 0 bases; junction bases not matched to a gene: 4. From germline, CDR1 is SNHLY and CDR2 FYNNEI. The CDR3 has 14 amino acids. CDR3 DNA sequence: TGTGCCACGGACAGGGGGCAAATGAACACTGAAGCTTTCTTT. Translated, it gives CATDRGQMNTEAFF.

This chain uses TRBV2 with TRBJ2-1, with 10 positions matching TRBD1. This CDR3 comprises 14 residues. Germline V gene sequence: CDR1 SNHLY, CDR2 FYNNEI. The V and J ends lost 4 bases and 16 bases, in that order; junction bases with no gene match: 13. CDR3 protein: CASSGDRGGRGLFF. As DNA, the CDR3 is TGTGCCAGCAGTGGGGACAGGGGAGGTCGGGGCCTATTCTTC.

The chain recombines TRBV6-5 with TRBJ1-1, with D tentatively TRBD1 (5 bases). This CDR3 spans 15 amino acids. In germline, CDR1 is MNHEY, CDR2 SVGAGI. Trimming pared 4 bases from V and 3 bases from J, leaving 15 bases between. CDR3 nucleotide sequence: TGTGCCAGCAGTTCCCCGGGACTGAGAGACACTGAAGCTTTCTTT. Encoded protein: CASSSPGLRDTEAFF.

The chain uses TRBV2 and TRBJ1-4; D gene unclear. The germline V gene has CDR1 SNHLY and CDR2 FYNNEI. The CDR3 is made up of 15 amino acids. Trimming shortened V by 6 bases and J by 3 bases, and 14 bases separated the two germline ends. The chain's CDR3 is CASRANLRSNEKLFF. The CDR3 nucleotides read TGTGCCAGCAGAGCGAATCTCCGATCTAATGAAAAACTGTTTTTT.

The chain employs TRBV25-1 and TRBJ2-1; D uncertain. V lost 4 bases to trimming and J lost 5 bases, with 6 bases between them. In germline, CDR1 is MGHDK, CDR2 SYGVNS. The CDR3 contains 12 residues. The DNA for the CDR3 is TGTGCCAGCAGTGTGACTGACAATGAGCAGTTCTTC. As protein: CASSVTDNEQFF.

The chain is built from TRBV20-1 and TRBJ2-1; D possibly corresponds to TRBD1 (5 bases). The V end lost 4 bases, the J end lost 7 bases, and 8 bases lay between the germline ends. The length of the CDR3 is 11 residues. Per germline, CDR1 DFQATT and CDR2 SNEGSKA (reference sequence). In DNA form, the CDR3 reads TGCAGTGCTACCCCAGGGAATGAGCAGTTCTTC. Encoded protein: CSATPGNEQFF.

This clone has a single count. J is TRBJ2-7 and V is TRBV5-5, with D possibly being TRBD2 (6 bases). Germline values: CDR1 SGHKS, CDR2 YYEKEE (reference sequence). The CDR3 totals 16 residues. V lost 0 bases and J 0 bases, leaving 13 bases between the germline ends. The CDR3 DNA follows: TGTGCCAGCAGCTTGGCGGGAATAGCGGCCTCCTACGAGCAGTACTTC. It codes for CASSLAGIAASYEQYF.

This sequence joins TRBV5-6 and TRBJ2-1; 8 positions agree with TRBD2. Trimming took 7 bases from V and 5 from J; bases not matched to a gene: 11. This CDR3 is built from 15 residues. Germline values: CDR1 SGHDT, CDR2 YYEEEE. CDR3 sequence: CASFYSGAAHNEQFF. For the CDR3, the DNA is TGTGCCAGCTTCTATAGCGGGGCGGCCCACAATGAGCAGTTCTTC.

The genes are TRBV10-3 and TRBJ1-6; TRBD1 matches at 9 bases. The CDR3 runs 16 residues. The germline gives CDR1 ENHRY, CDR2 SYGVKD. V lost 10 bases to trimming and J lost 7 bases; unmatched junction nucleotides: 14. CDR3 nucleotides: TGTGCCAGCAACTCCGGGACAGGGACTTCCAATTCACCCCTCCACTTT. Translation gives CASNSGTGTSNSPLHF.

The gene calls are TRBV19 and TRBJ1-2; tentative D call: TRBD1 (6 bases). This CDR3 contains 17 residues. Germline values: CDR1 LNHDA, CDR2 SQIVND (reference sequence). Between the trimmed V and J ends, which lost 3 bases and 2 bases, there was a span of 19 bases. The CDR3 sequence is CASSILSEQGKNYGYTF. The CDR3 coding sequence is TGTGCCAGTAGTATCCTCAGCGAGCAGGGGAAAAACTATGGCTACACCTTC.

The chain links TRBV6-1 to TRBJ2-2, with 8 bases that match TRBD1. V lost 0 bases, J lost 5 bases, and 5 bases stayed unmatched. In germline, CDR1 is MNHNS, CDR2 SASEGT. This CDR3 spans 16 amino acids. The CDR3, as DNA: TGTGCCAGCAGTGAAGCCTGGACAGGGAGAACCGGGGAGCTGTTTTTT. Translating it yields CASSEAWTGRTGELFF.

This clone was seen a single time. The rearrangement joins TRBV7-3 to TRBJ2-2, with D possibly matching TRBD1 (5 bases). Germline lookup yields CDR1 SGHTA and CDR2 FQGTGA. The V end was cut by 2 bases, the J end by 2 bases, with 12 bases between. The CDR3 is made up of 16 amino acids. The chain's CDR3 is CASSLLGTGNTGELFF. The CDR3 bases are TGTGCCAGCAGCTTATTGGGAACAGGAAACACCGGGGAGCTGTTTTTT.

The chain couples TRBV19 to TRBJ1-1; 7 bases align to TRBD1. Per germline, CDR1 LNHDA and CDR2 SQIVND (reference sequence). The CDR3 spans 13 residues. V lost 5 bases, J lost 4 bases, and 4 bases stayed unmatched. The CDR3 DNA reads as TGTGCCAGTAGTCCTTGGACAGGCACTGAAGCTTTCTTT. Its translation is CASSPWTGTEAFF.

The chain couples TRBV5-1 to TRBJ1-1; tentatively, D is TRBD1 (6 bases). V gave up 0 bases and J gave up 0 bases, with 24 bases separating them. The CDR3 has 20 residues. Germline values: CDR1 SGHRS, CDR2 YFSETQ. In nucleotides, the CDR3 is TGCGCCAGCAGCTTGGGTTGGTGGGGGGGCGAGTTGTTGATGAACACTGAAGCTTTCTTT. It translates to CASSLGWWGGELLMNTEAFF.

This clone has only a few counts. The V call is TRBV7-9, the J call TRBJ2-5; 7 bases map to TRBD1. This CDR3 comprises 13 residues. V lost 10 bases to trimming and J lost 1 base; unmatched junction nucleotides: 6. The germline CDR1 and CDR2 sequences are SEHNR and FQNEAQ (reference sequence). The CDR3 region is CANKQGFQETQYF. The CDR3 DNA reads TGTGCCAACAAACAGGGGTTCCAAGAGACCCAGTACTTC.

The gene calls are TRBV5-7 and TRBJ1-2, with D possibly TRBD1 on 6 matching bases. TRBV5-7 is flagged as an ORF with uncertain function. V lost 1 base and J 4 bases, leaving 26 bases between the germline ends. This CDR3 region has 19 residues. The CDR3: CASSLCGTAGANQGYGYTF. The CDR3 DNA reads as TGTGCCAGCAGCTTGTGTGGCACGGCAGGGGCGAACCAGGGCTATGGCTACACCTTC.

The gene calls are TRBV29-1 and TRBJ1-1; TRBD1 might be the D (6 bases). This CDR3 comprises 14 residues. Germline CDR1 and CDR2: SQVTM and ANQGSEA. Trimming stripped 1 base from V and 5 bases from J, with 14 bases between. The CDR3, as DNA: TGCAGCGTTGAAGGCCTGACAGGTTGGACTGAAGCTTTCTTT. As protein: CSVEGLTGWTEAFF.

The V gene is TRBV27, the J gene TRBJ2-2, with a possible D match to TRBD1 (5 bases). Per the germline V gene, CDR1 is MNHEY and CDR2 is SMNVEV (reference sequence). V was clipped by 3 bases and J by 3 bases, with 8 bases between them. The CDR3 contains 14 residues. The CDR3 sequence: CASSFGADTGELFF. The DNA of the CDR3 is TGTGCCAGCAGTTTTGGGGCGGACACCGGGGAGCTGTTTTTT.

The rearrangement links TRBV2 to TRBJ1-2; possible D gene TRBD1, 6 bases. Germline CDR1 SNHLY, CDR2 FYNNEI. V was pared by 5 bases and J by 0 bases, with 13 bases between. This CDR3 has 15 amino acids. The CDR3 here is CASSTEGTSNYGYTF. The CDR3 DNA reads as TGTGCCAGCAGTACCGAAGGGACATCTAACTATGGCTACACCTTC.

The V call is TRBV11-2, the J call TRBJ1-2, with D perhaps matching TRBD1 (6 bases). The germline V gene has CDR1 SGHAT and CDR2 FQNNGV. Trimming removed 2 bases from V and 8 bases from J, with 15 bases in between. This CDR3 has 14 amino acids. The CDR3 loop is CASSLQGTIYGYTF. In DNA, the CDR3 is TGTGCCAGCAGCTTACAGGGGACGATTTACGGCTACACCTTC.

The chain links TRBV6-5 to TRBJ1-3; D possibly corresponds to TRBD1 (6 bases). V lost 2 bases to trimming and J lost 8 bases, with 13 bases between them. The CDR3 covers 14 residues. From germline, CDR1 is MNHEY and CDR2 SVGAGI. CDR3: CASSYLGARDTIYF. CDR3 coding DNA: TGTGCCAGCAGTTACCTGGGGGCTCGGGACACCATATATTTT.

Points on this clone: A read error may produce the germline difference seen at one junction end. This chain joins TRBV7-9 and TRBJ1-1; 7 positions agree with TRBD1. Per germline, CDR1 SEHNR and CDR2 FQNEAQ (reference sequence). This CDR3 spans 16 amino acids. The CDR3 sequence is CSSRSGTAMMNTEAFF. In DNA, the CDR3 is TGTTCCAGCAGATCCGGGACAGCTATGATGAACACTGAAGCTTTCTTT.